This TCR beta chain was observed in a study of cytomegalovirus exposure and HLA in healthy donors. The CDR3 contains 15 residues. Germline assignment: CDR1 SGDLS and CDR2 YYNGEE. Trimming shortened V by 0 bases and J by 4 bases, and 11 bases separated the two germline ends. 13 Jbeta primers and 60 Vbeta primers were used for the PCR. Using immunoSEQ multiplex PCR, the repertoire was profiled, and TCRdb retains in-frame clones only, with some absent. The table lists 150,000 to 200,000 clones, 70% to 80% of them singletons. The TCR comes from a woman aged 40 to 50 in good health and CMV-seronegative. The chain carries TRBV9 and TRBJ1-3; no clear D. Sequencing was done on a sample of PBMCs. In nucleotides, the CDR3 is TGTGCCAGCAGCGTAGCAGGAATGTCAGGAAACACCATATATTTT. This translates into CASSVAGMSGNTIYF.